Below, 3 T cell receptor beta chains from the same sample are listed, as sequenced in a study of immune reconstitution after stem cell transplant in scleroderma. TCRdb itself ran the RT-PCR reads through MiXCR, one entry per CDR3 protein. The table shows approximately 3,000 distinct CDR3 sequences, with 3% to 4.5% occurring only once. Sampling was done before or after autologous hematopoietic stem cell transplantation (not recorded which). These receptors all come from a human donor with systemic sclerosis.

By frequency in the sample, this clonotype is large. This chain links TRBV27 with TRBJ2-1, with 9 bases matching TRBD2. The CDR3 length is 15 residues. Trimming took 3 bases from V and 8 from J; bases not matched to a gene: 8. Looked up from germline, CDR1 is MNHEY and CDR2 is SMNVEV (reference sequence). Here the CDR3 reads CASSFLSGSLYEQFF. CDR3 DNA: TGTGCCAGCAGTTTTCTTAGCGGGAGCCTATATGAGCAGTTCTTC.

In its sample, this clonotype ranks as medium-sized. The chain is built from TRBV20-1 and TRBJ1-6, with TRBD1 matching 7 bases. The CDR3 runs to 13 residues. CDR1 DFQATT and CDR2 SNEGSKA come from the germline V gene (reference sequence). The V and J ends lost 6 bases and 7 bases, in that order; junction bases with no gene match: 6. CDR3 sequence: CSANRDRNSPLHF. The CDR3 DNA sequence: TGCAGTGCGAACCGGGACAGAAATTCACCCCTCCACTTT.

Judged by abundance, this clonotype is medium-sized. The chain combines TRBV5-8 with TRBJ2-4; 8 bases line up with TRBD1. Germline V CDR1 and CDR2: SGHTS, YDEGEE. V lost 4 bases to trimming and J lost 7 bases; unmatched junction nucleotides: 4. This CDR3 has 13 amino acids. CDR3 loop: CASSPRGRNIQYF. The CDR3 region has the DNA TGTGCCAGCAGCCCCAGGGGGCGGAACATTCAGTACTTC. Variable domain in full (rest from reference TRBV5-8 and TRBJ2-4): EAGVTQSPTHLIKTRGQQATLRCSPISGHTSVYWYQQALGLGLQFLLWYDEGEERNRGNFPPRFSGRQFPNYSSELNVNALELEDSALYLCASSPRGRNIQYFGAGTRLSVL.